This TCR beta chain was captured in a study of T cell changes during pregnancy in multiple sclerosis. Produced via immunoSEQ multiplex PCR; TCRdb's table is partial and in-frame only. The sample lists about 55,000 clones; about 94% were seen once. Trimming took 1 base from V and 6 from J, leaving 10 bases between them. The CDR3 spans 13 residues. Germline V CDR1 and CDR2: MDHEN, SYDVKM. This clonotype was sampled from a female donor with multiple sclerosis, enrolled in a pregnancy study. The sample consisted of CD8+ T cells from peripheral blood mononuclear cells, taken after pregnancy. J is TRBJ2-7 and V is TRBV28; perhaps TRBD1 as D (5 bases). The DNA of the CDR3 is TGTGCCAGCAGTTTATCAGGGTGGGGCGAGCAGTACTTC. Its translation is CASSLSGWGEQYF. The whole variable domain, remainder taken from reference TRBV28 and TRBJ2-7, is DVKVTQSSRYLVKRTGEKVFLECVQDMDHENMFWYRQDPGLGLRLIYFSYDVKMKEKGDIPEGYSVSREKKERFSLILESASTNQTSMYLCASSLSGWGEQYFGPGTRLTVT.